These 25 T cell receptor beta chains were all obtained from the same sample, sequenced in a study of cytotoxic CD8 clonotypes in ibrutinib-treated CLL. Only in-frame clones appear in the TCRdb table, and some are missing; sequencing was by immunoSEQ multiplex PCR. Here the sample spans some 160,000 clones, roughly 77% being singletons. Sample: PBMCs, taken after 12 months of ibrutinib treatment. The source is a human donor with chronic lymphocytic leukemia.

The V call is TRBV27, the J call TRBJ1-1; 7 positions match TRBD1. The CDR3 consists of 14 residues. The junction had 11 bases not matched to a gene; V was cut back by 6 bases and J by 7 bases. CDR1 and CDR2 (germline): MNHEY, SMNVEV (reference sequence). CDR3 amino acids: CASRRNRGPIEAFF. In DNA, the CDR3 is TGTGCCAGCAGGAGGAACAGGGGCCCGATTGAAGCTTTCTTT.

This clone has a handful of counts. The CDR3 here is CASSLTGDLRYGYTF. CDR3 coding DNA: TGTGCCAGCAGCCTAACAGGGGATCTTCGCTATGGCTACACCTTC. This chain connects TRBV28 to TRBJ1-2; 7 nucleotides match TRBD1. The CDR3 is 15 amino acids. Per germline, CDR1 MDHEN and CDR2 SYDVKM. The V and J ends lost 6 bases and 4 bases, in that order; junction bases with no gene match: 11.

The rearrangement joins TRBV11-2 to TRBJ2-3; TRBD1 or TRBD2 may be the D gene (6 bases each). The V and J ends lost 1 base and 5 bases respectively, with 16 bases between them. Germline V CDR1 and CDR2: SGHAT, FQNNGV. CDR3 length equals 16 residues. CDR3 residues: CASSLVLGGLVDTQYF. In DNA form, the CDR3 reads TGTGCCAGCAGCTTAGTCCTGGGGGGCCTTGTAGATACGCAGTATTTT. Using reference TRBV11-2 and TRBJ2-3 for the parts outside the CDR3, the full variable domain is EAGVAQSPRYKIIEKRQSVAFWCNPISGHATLYWYQQILGQGPKLLIQFQNNGVVDDSQLPKDRFSAERLKGVDSTLKIQPAKLEDSAVYLCASSLVLGGLVDTQYFGPGTRLTVL.

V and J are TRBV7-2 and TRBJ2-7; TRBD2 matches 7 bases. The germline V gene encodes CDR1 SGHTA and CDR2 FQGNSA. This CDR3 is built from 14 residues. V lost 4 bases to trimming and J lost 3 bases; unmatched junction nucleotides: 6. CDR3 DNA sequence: TGTGCCAGCAGCTCCGGGACTACCTTCTACGAGCAGTACTTC. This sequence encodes CASSSGTTFYEQYF.

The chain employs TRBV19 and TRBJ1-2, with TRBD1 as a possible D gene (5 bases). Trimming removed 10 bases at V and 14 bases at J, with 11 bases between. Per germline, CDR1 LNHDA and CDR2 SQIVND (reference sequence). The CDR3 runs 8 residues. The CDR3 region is CATGAVTF. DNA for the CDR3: TGTGCCACTGGGGCTGTTACCTTC. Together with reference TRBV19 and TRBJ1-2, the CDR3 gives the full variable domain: DGGITQSPKYLFRKEGQNVTLSCEQNLNHDAMYWYRQDPGQGLRLIYYSQIVNDFQKGDIAEGYSVSREKKESFPLTVTSAQKNPTAFYLCATGAVTFGSGTRLTVV.

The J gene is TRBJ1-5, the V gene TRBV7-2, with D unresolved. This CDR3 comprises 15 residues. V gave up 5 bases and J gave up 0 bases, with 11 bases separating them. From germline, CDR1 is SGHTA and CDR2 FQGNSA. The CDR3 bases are TGTGCCAGCAGCCCCGCCAGACATAGCAATCAGCCCCAGCATTTT. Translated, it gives CASSPARHSNQPQHF.

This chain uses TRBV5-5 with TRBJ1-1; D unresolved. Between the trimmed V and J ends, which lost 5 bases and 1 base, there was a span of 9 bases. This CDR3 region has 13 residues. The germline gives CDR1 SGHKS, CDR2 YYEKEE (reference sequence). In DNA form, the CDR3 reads TGTGCCAGCAGAGTTGGGCCGAACACTGAAGCTTTCTTT. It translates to CASRVGPNTEAFF.

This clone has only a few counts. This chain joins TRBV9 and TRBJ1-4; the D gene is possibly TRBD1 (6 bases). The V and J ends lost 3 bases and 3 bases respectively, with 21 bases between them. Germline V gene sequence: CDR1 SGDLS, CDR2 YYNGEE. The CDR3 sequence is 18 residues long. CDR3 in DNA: TGTGCCAGCAGCGCACGACCTTCGGGGGGGGCGGCTAATGAAAAACTGTTTTTT. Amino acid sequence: CASSARPSGGAANEKLFF.

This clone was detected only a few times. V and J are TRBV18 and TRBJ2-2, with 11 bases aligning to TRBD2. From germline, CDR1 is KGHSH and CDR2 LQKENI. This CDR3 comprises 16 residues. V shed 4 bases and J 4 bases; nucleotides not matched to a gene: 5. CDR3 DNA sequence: TGTGCCAGCTCACTTCCTAGCGGGGGGACCACCGGGGAGCTGTTTTTT. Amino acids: CASSLPSGGTTGELFF.

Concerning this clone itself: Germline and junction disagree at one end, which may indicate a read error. The CDR3 loop reads CASSPGTGSTTNEKLFF. The CDR3 DNA is TGCGCCAGCAGCCCCGGGACAGGGAGCACAACTAATGAAAAACTGTTTTTT. The V and J genes are TRBV7-2 and TRBJ1-4; TRBD1 matches 9 bases. Germline CDR1 and CDR2: SGHTA and FQGNSA. This CDR3 has 17 residues. Supplemented by reference TRBV7-2 and TRBJ1-4, the full variable domain reads GAGVSQSPSNKVTEKGKDVELRCDPISGHTALYWYRQSLGQGLEFLIYFQGNSAPDKSGLPSDRFSAERTGGSVSTLTIQRTQQEDSAVYLCASSPGTGSTTNEKLFFGSGTQLSVL.

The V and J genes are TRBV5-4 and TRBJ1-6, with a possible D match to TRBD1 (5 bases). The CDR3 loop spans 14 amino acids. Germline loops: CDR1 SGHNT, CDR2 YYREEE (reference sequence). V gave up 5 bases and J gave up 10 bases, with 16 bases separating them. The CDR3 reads CASRPNQGWSPLHF. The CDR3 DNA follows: TGTGCCAGCAGGCCGAATCAGGGTTGGTCACCCCTCCACTTT.

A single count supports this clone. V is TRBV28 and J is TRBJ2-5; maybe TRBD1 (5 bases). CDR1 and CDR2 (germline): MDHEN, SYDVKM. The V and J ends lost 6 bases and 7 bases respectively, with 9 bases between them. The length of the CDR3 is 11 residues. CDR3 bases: TGTGCCAGCAGCGACAGATCGACCCAGTACTTC. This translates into CASSDRSTQYF.

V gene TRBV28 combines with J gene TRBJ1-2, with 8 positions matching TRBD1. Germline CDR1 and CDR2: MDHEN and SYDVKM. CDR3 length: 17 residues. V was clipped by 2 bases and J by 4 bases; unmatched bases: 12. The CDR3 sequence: CASSLGVAGGSIYGYTF. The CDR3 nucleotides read TGTGCCAGCAGTTTAGGGGTCGCAGGGGGCAGTATCTATGGCTACACCTTC.

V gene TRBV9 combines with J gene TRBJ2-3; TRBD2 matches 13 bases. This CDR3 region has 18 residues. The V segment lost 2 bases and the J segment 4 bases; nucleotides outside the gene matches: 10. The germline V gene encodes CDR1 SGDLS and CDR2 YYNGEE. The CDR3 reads CASSVSYTGLAGPDTQYF. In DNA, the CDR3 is TGTGCCAGCAGCGTTTCCTACACGGGACTAGCGGGACCAGATACGCAGTATTTT.

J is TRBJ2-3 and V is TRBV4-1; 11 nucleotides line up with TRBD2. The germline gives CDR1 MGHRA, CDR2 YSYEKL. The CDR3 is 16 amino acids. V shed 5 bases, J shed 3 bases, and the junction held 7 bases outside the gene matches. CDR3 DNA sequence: TGCGCCAGCAGCACCTTAGCGGGAGGGCCGACAGATACGCAGTATTTT. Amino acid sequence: CASSTLAGGPTDTQYF.

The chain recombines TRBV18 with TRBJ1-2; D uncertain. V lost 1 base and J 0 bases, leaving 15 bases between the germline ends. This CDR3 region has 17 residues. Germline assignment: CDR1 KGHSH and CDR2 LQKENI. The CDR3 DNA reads TGTGCCAGCTCACCACGAAGCCTAATCGACGCTAACTATGGCTACACCTTC. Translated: CASSPRSLIDANYGYTF.

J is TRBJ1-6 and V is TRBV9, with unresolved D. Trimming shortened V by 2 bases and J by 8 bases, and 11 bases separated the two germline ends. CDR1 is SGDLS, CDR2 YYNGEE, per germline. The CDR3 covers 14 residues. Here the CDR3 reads CASSVEGGYSPLHF. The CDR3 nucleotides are TGTGCCAGCAGCGTGGAGGGTGGTTATTCACCCCTCCACTTT.

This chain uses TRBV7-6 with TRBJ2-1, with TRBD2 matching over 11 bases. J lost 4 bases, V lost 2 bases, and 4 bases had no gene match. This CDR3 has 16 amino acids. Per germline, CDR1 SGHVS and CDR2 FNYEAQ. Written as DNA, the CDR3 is TGTGCCAGCAGCTTAACGAGACTAGCGGGGTACAATGAGCAGTTCTTC. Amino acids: CASSLTRLAGYNEQFF.

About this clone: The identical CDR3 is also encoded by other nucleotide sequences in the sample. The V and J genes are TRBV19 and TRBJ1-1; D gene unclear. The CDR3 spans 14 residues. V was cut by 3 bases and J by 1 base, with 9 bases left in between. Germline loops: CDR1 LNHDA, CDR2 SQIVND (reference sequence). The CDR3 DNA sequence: TGTGCCAGTAGTATCGCGGGTACGAACACTGAAGCTTTCTTT. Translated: CASSIAGTNTEAFF.

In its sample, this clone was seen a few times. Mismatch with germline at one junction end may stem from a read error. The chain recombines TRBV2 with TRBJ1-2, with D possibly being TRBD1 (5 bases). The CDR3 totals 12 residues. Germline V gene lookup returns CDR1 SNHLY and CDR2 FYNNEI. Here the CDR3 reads CASSSGTLRPIF. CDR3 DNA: TGTGCCAGCAGCTCTGGGACCCTACGGCCAATCTTC.

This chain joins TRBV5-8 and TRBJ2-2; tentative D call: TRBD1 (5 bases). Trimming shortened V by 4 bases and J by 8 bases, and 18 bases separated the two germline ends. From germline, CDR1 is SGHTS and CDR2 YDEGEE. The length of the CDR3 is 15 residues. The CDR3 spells CASSKGQDQPGELFF. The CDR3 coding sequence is TGTGCCAGCAGCAAGGGGCAGGACCAGCCGGGGGAGCTGTTTTTT.

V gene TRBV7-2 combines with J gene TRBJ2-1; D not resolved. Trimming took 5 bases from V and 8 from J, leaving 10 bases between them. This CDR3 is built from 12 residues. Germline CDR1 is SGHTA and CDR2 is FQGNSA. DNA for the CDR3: TGTGCCAGCAGCCGCGTGCGGCATGAGCAGTTCTTC. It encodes CASSRVRHEQFF.

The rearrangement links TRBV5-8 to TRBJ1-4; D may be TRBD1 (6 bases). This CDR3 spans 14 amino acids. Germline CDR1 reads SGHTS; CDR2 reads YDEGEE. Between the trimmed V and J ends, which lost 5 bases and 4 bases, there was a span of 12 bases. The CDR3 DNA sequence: TGTGCCAGCAGTTCACAGGGCCTTAATGAAAAACTGTTTTTT. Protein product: CASSSQGLNEKLFF. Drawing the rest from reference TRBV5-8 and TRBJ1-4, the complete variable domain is EAGVTQSPTHLIKTRGQQATLRCSPISGHTSVYWYQQALGLGLQFLLWYDEGEERNRGNFPPRFSGRQFPNYSSELNVNALELEDSALYLCASSSQGLNEKLFFGSGTQLSVL.

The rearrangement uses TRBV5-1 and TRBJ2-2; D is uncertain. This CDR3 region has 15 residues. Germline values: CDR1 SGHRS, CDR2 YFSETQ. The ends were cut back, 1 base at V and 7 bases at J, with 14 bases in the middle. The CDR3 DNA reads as TGCGCCAGCAGCTTGTTGGGGATCAAAGACGGGGAGCTGTTTTTT. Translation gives CASSLLGIKDGELFF.

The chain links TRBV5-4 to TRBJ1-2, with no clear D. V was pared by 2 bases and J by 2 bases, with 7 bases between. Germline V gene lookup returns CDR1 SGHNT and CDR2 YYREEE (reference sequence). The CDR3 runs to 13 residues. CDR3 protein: CASSLDKNYGYTF. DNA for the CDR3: TGTGCCAGCAGCTTAGACAAGAACTATGGCTACACCTTC.